This entry lists 27 T cell receptor beta chains sequenced from one sample in a study of shared clonotypes between healthy human individuals. Clones were read by immunoSEQ multiplex PCR, and TCRdb kept only the in-frame ones, dropping some. The repertoire holds over a million clones, with around 95% as singletons. Specimen: naive CD4+ T cells sorted from blood. Subset noted: CD45RA+ positively selected. The receptors originated from a man aged 25-45 years in good health.

The CDR3 is CASSLAGQGWQETQYF. The DNA of the CDR3 is TGTGCCAGCAGCTTGGCAGGACAGGGTTGGCAAGAGACCCAGTACTTC. The rearrangement uses TRBV5-4 and TRBJ2-5, with 8 bases identical to TRBD1. Germline V gene data show CDR1 as SGHNT and CDR2 as YYREEE (reference sequence). The length of the CDR3 is 16 residues. Trimming cost V 0 bases and J 2 bases; bases outside gene matches: 6. The entire variable domain, with the rest obtained from reference TRBV5-4 and TRBJ2-5, is as follows: ETGVTQSPTHLIKTRGQQVTLRCSSQSGHNTVSWYQQALGQGPQFIFQYYREEENGRGNFPPRFSGLQFPNYSSELNVNALELDDSALYLCASSLAGQGWQETQYFGPGTRLLVL.

V gene TRBV27 combines with J gene TRBJ2-3, with D perhaps TRBD1 (6 bases). Germline values: CDR1 MNHEY, CDR2 SMNVEV (reference sequence). With 5 bases removed from V and 2 bases from J, the gap between germline ends came to 17 bases. The CDR3 has 16 amino acids. The CDR3, as DNA: TGTGCCAGCAGTCAAAGGGACATATTCCTCACAGATACGCAGTATTTT. Protein: CASSQRDIFLTDTQYF.

The chain carries TRBV10-3 and TRBJ2-2; D gene ambiguous. V dropped 3 bases and J dropped 4 bases, with 9 bases sitting between them. Germline V gives CDR1 ENHRY, CDR2 SYGVKD. The CDR3 spans 14 residues. CDR3 sequence reads: CAISDGIITGELFF. The CDR3 bases are TGTGCCATCAGTGACGGCATAATCACCGGGGAGCTGTTTTTT.

The CDR3 nucleotides are TGTGCCAGCAGCCAAGGTATGGGTGAGCAGTTCTTC. Its translation is CASSQGMGEQFF. The chain couples TRBV4-2 to TRBJ2-1; no definite D call. Germline loops: CDR1 LGHNA, CDR2 YNFKEQ. V lost 1 base and J lost 9, with 7 bases in between. This CDR3 has 12 residues.

V usage is TRBV30 and J usage is TRBJ1-4, with D unresolved. From germline, CDR1 is GTSNPN and CDR2 SVGIG (reference sequence). Trimming shortened V by 2 bases and J by 8 bases, and 12 bases separated the two germline ends. The CDR3 has 13 amino acids. CDR3 region: CAWSPLGPEKLFF. CDR3 sequence (DNA): TGTGCCTGGAGTCCACTTGGACCCGAAAAACTGTTTTTT.

The chain combines TRBV7-2 with TRBJ1-2; D is uncertain. The CDR3 spans 13 residues. Trimming cost V 1 base and J 4 bases, with 7 bases left between them. CDR1 and CDR2 from the germline V gene are SGHTA and FQGNSA. The CDR3 DNA reads TGTGCCAGCAGCTTAGGCAGGAGCTATGGCTACACCTTC. As protein: CASSLGRSYGYTF. The variable domain in full, completed from reference TRBV7-2 and TRBJ1-2, reads GAGVSQSPSNKVTEKGKDVELRCDPISGHTALYWYRQSLGQGLEFLIYFQGNSAPDKSGLPSDRFSAERTGGSVSTLTIQRTQQEDSAVYLCASSLGRSYGYTFGSGTRLTVV.

This chain links TRBV5-1 with TRBJ2-2, with TRBD1 matching 11 bases. The CDR3 extends over 18 amino acids. CDR1 is SGHRS, CDR2 YFSETQ, per germline. V lost 0 bases, J lost 5 bases, and 9 bases stayed unmatched. This chain's CDR3 is CASSLAIMDRGRTGELFF. CDR3 nucleotide sequence: TGCGCCAGCAGCTTGGCCATAATGGACAGGGGGCGTACCGGGGAGCTGTTTTTT.

This clone was found once. The chain combines TRBV5-1 with TRBJ1-4, with D uncertain. The CDR3 is 13 amino acids. Trimming took 2 bases from V and 3 from J, leaving 5 bases between them. In germline, CDR1 is SGHRS, CDR2 YFSETQ. CDR3 sequence reads: CASSFRPNEKLFF. The CDR3 bases are TGCGCCAGCAGCTTTAGGCCTAATGAAAAACTGTTTTTT.

The chain joins TRBV20-1 to TRBJ2-1; no clear D. Germline CDR1 reads DFQATT; CDR2 reads SNEGSKA (reference sequence). The CDR3 extends over 11 amino acids. The V gene lost 1 base and the J gene lost 8 bases, with 6 bases spanning the gap. The CDR3 coding sequence is TGCAGTGCTAGAGCCCCGCATGAGCAGTTCTTC. Its protein is CSARAPHEQFF.

The table lists this clone with a count of one. J is TRBJ2-3 and V is TRBV18, with unresolved D. Germline CDR1 and CDR2: KGHSH and LQKENI. This CDR3 has 16 amino acids. V lost 5 bases, J lost 2 bases, and 17 bases lay in between. CDR3 loop: CASSSLRGGSTDTQYF. The CDR3 DNA sequence: TGTGCCAGCTCATCTCTTAGAGGTGGGTCCACAGATACGCAGTATTTT.

The chain employs TRBV7-2 and TRBJ1-1, with unresolved D. The CDR3 sequence is 12 residues long. V was clipped by 5 bases and J by 3 bases, with 7 bases between them. The germline gives CDR1 SGHTA, CDR2 FQGNSA. CDR3 sequence reads: CASSLGYTEAFF. DNA of the CDR3: TGTGCCAGCAGCCTTGGTTACACTGAAGCTTTCTTT.

V gene TRBV14 combines with J gene TRBJ2-2; 10 nucleotides match TRBD2. This CDR3 is built from 16 residues. V shed 4 bases and J 1 base; nucleotides not matched to a gene: 3. Germline V CDR1 and CDR2: SGHDN, FVKESK. CDR3 sequence reads: CASSLWTSGNTGELFF. The CDR3 DNA sequence: TGTGCCAGCAGCCTTTGGACTAGCGGGAACACCGGGGAGCTGTTTTTT.

The chain joins TRBV18 to TRBJ2-1; 11 positions agree with TRBD2. Germline V gene sequence: CDR1 KGHSH, CDR2 LQKENI. This CDR3 is built from 17 residues. V lost 0 bases, J lost 15 bases, and 16 bases stayed unmatched. The CDR3, as DNA: TGTGCCAGCTCACCACCGGGAGTGCTAGCGGGAGGTTACGGGGTGTTCTTC. Translation gives CASSPPGVLAGGYGVFF.

Here the CDR3 reads CASSVTSPETQYF. CDR3 bases: TGTGCCAGCAGCGTGACTAGCCCAGAGACCCAGTACTTC. The rearrangement uses TRBV2 and TRBJ2-5; 7 bases match TRBD2. This CDR3 comprises 13 residues. Germline-derived CDR1 and CDR2 are SNHLY and FYNNEI. The V and J ends lost 6 bases and 4 bases, in that order; junction bases with no gene match: 5.

V gene TRBV27 combines with J gene TRBJ2-5; D gene ambiguous. V lost 2 bases and J lost 7, with 11 bases in between. The CDR3 extends over 13 amino acids. Germline assignment: CDR1 MNHEY and CDR2 SMNVEV (reference sequence). The CDR3 nucleotides read TGTGCCAGCAGTTTAACCGGGTTACTGACCCAGTACTTC. It yields the protein CASSLTGLLTQYF.

V and J are TRBV9 and TRBJ2-7; possibly TRBD2 for D (6 bases). The germline V and J ends were trimmed by 0 bases and 5 bases, with 12 bases remaining between them. The CDR3 runs 14 residues. The germline V gene encodes CDR1 SGDLS and CDR2 YYNGEE. CDR3 sequence reads: CASSVEEGSHEQYF. CDR3 nucleotide sequence: TGTGCCAGCAGCGTAGAGGAGGGGAGCCACGAGCAGTACTTC.

The genes are TRBV4-3 and TRBJ2-1; D gene unclear. Germline V gene data show CDR1 as LGHNA and CDR2 as YSLEER. This CDR3 is built from 17 residues. The V gene lost 4 bases and the J gene lost 5 bases, with 21 bases spanning the gap. The CDR3 DNA sequence: TGCGCCAGCAGCCGGCAAGAAGGTAGCTTCGGCAACAATGAGCAGTTCTTC. Its protein product is CASSRQEGSFGNNEQFF.

This chain uses TRBV7-9 with TRBJ2-7; TRBD2 matches at 10 bases. Trimming took 0 bases from V and 3 from J; bases not matched to a gene: 11. Per the germline V gene, CDR1 is SEHNR and CDR2 is FQNEAQ (reference sequence). The CDR3 has 18 amino acids. In DNA form, the CDR3 reads TGTGCCAGCAGCTTAGCAACCTCCCTGCTAGCGGGAGTCTACGAGCAGTACTTC. It translates to CASSLATSLLAGVYEQYF.

CDR3 bases: TGCGCCAGCAGCCAAGAGGACAGGGGGCGCATCTACGAGCAGTACTTC. Translating gives CASSQEDRGRIYEQYF. The rearrangement links TRBV4-1 to TRBJ2-7; TRBD1 matches 11 bases. Trimming removed 0 bases from V and 3 bases from J; junction bases left unmatched: 4. In germline, CDR1 is MGHRA, CDR2 YSYEKL. The CDR3 totals 16 residues.

The J gene is TRBJ2-7, the V gene TRBV19, with 8 bases aligning to TRBD1. V was clipped by 0 bases and J by 12 bases; unmatched bases: 7. CDR3 length equals 13 residues. The germline CDR1 and CDR2 sequences are LNHDA and SQIVND (reference sequence). CDR3 loop: CASSIDRQGRMYF. The CDR3 nucleotides are TGTGCCAGTAGTATAGACCGACAGGGGCGTATGTACTTC.

This chain's CDR3 is CASSSTGNSGDTQYF. CDR3 bases: TGTGCCAGCAGCAGTACCGGCAATAGCGGAGATACGCAGTATTTT. The V and J genes are TRBV5-4 and TRBJ2-3, with TRBD2 as a possible D gene (6 bases). Germline V gene data show CDR1 as SGHNT and CDR2 as YYREEE (reference sequence). V was shortened by 4 bases and J by 5 bases, with 17 bases between the two germline ends. There are 15 residues in the CDR3.

This clone occurred once. The chain combines TRBV5-6 with TRBJ2-7; no clear D. V lost 0 bases and J 3 bases, leaving 10 bases between the germline ends. Germline assignment: CDR1 SGHDT and CDR2 YYEEEE. CDR3 length: 14 residues. CDR3 in DNA: TGTGCCAGCAGCTTGGGGCAGCTCCTCTACGAGCAGTACTTC. This codes for CASSLGQLLYEQYF.

V gene TRBV5-1 combines with J gene TRBJ2-5; D gene uncertain. The CDR3 runs 14 residues. V was cut by 0 bases and J by 5 bases, with 11 bases left in between. Looked up from germline, CDR1 is SGHRS and CDR2 is YFSETQ. CDR3 protein: CASSLGSGPETQYF. Written as DNA, the CDR3 is TGCGCCAGCAGCTTGGGGTCAGGTCCGGAGACCCAGTACTTC.

J is TRBJ1-5 and V is TRBV7-6, with 7 nucleotides matching TRBD1. The CDR3 length is 14 residues. V shed 5 bases and J 5 bases; nucleotides not matched to a gene: 6. CDR1 SGHVS and CDR2 FNYEAQ come from the germline V gene. The CDR3 nucleotides are TGTGCCAGCAGCCGAATCACAGGGGATCAGCCCCAGCATTTT. It encodes CASSRITGDQPQHF.

The chain joins TRBV28 to TRBJ1-2, with no clear D. This CDR3 spans 12 amino acids. Trimming removed 6 bases from V and 4 bases from J, with 9 bases in between. Germline values: CDR1 MDHEN, CDR2 SYDVKM. The CDR3, as DNA: TGTGCCAGCAGCGCTGCGGGCTATGGCTACACCTTC. It yields the protein CASSAAGYGYTF.

The chain is built from TRBV7-9 and TRBJ1-1; D remains ambiguous. Trimming left V 8 bases short and J 5 bases short, with 6 bases between. The CDR3 spans 10 residues. Germline assignment: CDR1 SEHNR and CDR2 FQNEAQ (reference sequence). The CDR3 sequence: CASQGTEAFF. The CDR3 nucleotides are TGTGCCAGCCAAGGGACTGAAGCTTTCTTT.

The rearrangement links TRBV7-6 to TRBJ2-7; 7 bases line up with TRBD2. CDR3 length: 14 residues. Trimming cost V 0 bases and J 3 bases; bases outside gene matches: 2. Germline CDR1 is SGHVS and CDR2 is FNYEAQ. The chain's CDR3 is CASSLAQRDYEQYF. CDR3 DNA: TGTGCCAGCAGCTTAGCCCAGCGGGACTACGAGCAGTACTTC.